This TCR beta chain was observed in a study of cytomegalovirus exposure and HLA in healthy donors. The germline V gene has CDR1 SQVTM and CDR2 ANQGSEA. V was trimmed by 5 bases and J by 6 bases, leaving 12 bases between them. The CDR3 runs 12 residues. The primer mix had 60 Vbeta and 13 Jbeta primers. Some clones are missing from TCRdb's copy, which holds only in-frame ones; the method was immunoSEQ multiplex PCR. In the table there are about 180,000 clones, roughly 78% of which are singletons. This TCR came from a woman in her 30s in good health and CMV-seronegative. Source material: PBMCs. The rearrangement links TRBV29-1 to TRBJ2-3; tentatively, D is TRBD1 (5 bases). Here the CDR3 reads CSVYTGSDTQYF. The CDR3 bases are TGCAGCGTTTACACAGGTTCCGATACGCAGTATTTT.